This T cell receptor (beta chain) appears in the sequencing data of a study of blood T cell repertoires in COVID-19. Overall study context: Samples of COVID-19 (acute and convalescent) were obtained from the United States, Italy and Spain. Sample material is recorded as cDNA or gDNA derived from T cells, B-cell-depleted T cells, or PBMCs.

Trimming cost V 1 base and J 0 bases, with 8 bases left between them. Per germline, CDR1 SGHRS and CDR2 YFSETQ. This CDR3 is 14 amino acids long. The sample holds a few counts of this clone. Original handling: Reference gene primer amplification in the assay estimated nucleated cell counts. Produced via immunoSEQ multiplex PCR; TCRdb's table is partial and in-frame only. Clone size and V and J calls were adopted from that table, with D and trimming inferred from the DNA. The sample has about 400,000 clones; around nine tenths are singletons. The receptor's source is a human donor in a cohort sampled during active COVID-19. This chain links TRBV5-1 with TRBJ2-7, with D unresolved. The specimen was peripheral blood. The CDR3 spells CASSLTVSSYEQYF. CDR3 nucleotide sequence: TGCGCCAGCAGCTTGACAGTAAGCTCCTACGAGCAGTACTTC.